This T cell receptor beta chain was observed in a study of beta chain features in type 1 diabetes. What was sequenced were expressed TCRB transcripts, since all of the isolated RNA had been reverse transcribed. Sequenced by immunoSEQ multiplex PCR; TCRdb stores in-frame clones only, minus some. The sample lists hundreds of thousands of clones, about a sixth occurring once. The CDR3 is made up of 13 amino acids. CDR1 and CDR2 from the germline V gene are SGHTA and FQGNSA. Trimming pared 4 bases from V and 2 bases from J, leaving 7 bases between. The sequenced sample consisted of naive CD4+ T cells from blood. The clonotype originates from a woman between 18 and 29 years old in good health. The chain combines TRBV7-2 with TRBJ2-3; D remains ambiguous. The CDR3 is CASSSYNTDTQYF. The CDR3 DNA follows: TGTGCCAGCAGCTCATATAACACAGATACGCAGTATTTT. Based on the CDR3 plus reference TRBV7-2 and TRBJ2-3, the full variable domain is GAGVSQSPSNKVTEKGKDVELRCDPISGHTALYWYRQSLGQGLEFLIYFQGNSAPDKSGLPSDRFSAERTGGSVSTLTIQRTQQEDSAVYLCASSSYNTDTQYFGPGTRLTVL.